The source of this T cell receptor (beta chain) is a study of control samples from healthy donors and cancer patients (TCRdb year 2020). On this clone itself: No cognate antigen has been identified for it. No base qualities exist here, and no much larger clone lies one base off it.

Preparation of the library involved the immunoSEQ multiplex PCR assay. As stored in TCRdb, this immuneACCESS dataset retains in-frame rearrangements with V and J assigned. A fraction of the clones does not appear; measured against another copy, unresolved V genes explain less than half of the discrepancy, and the remainder lacks a known reason. The sample data list some 80,000 clones, and approximately 90% of these were observed just once. The ten largest account for 1.9% of the sample. The CDR3 measures 15 amino acids from cysteine to phenylalanine. The read is trimmed to its CDR3 DNA, 45 bases read in frame from base 1. The trim is 2 bases for V and 5 bases for J, with a gap of 15 bases between the germline ends. CDR1 and CDR2 are drawn from the germline V gene (reference sequence): MNHEY, SMNVEV.

The chain links TRBV27 with TRBJ2-5, with TRBD1 tentatively as D gene (5 bases match). Sequenced sample: PBMCs. The receptor was derived from a woman aged 55-70 years with head and neck cancer. The sequence in DNA is TGTGCCAGCAGTTTAGGTTCCCAGGGTCCGGAGACCCAGTACTTC. This encodes CASSLGSQGPETQYF.